A single sample gave rise to the 11 T cell receptor beta chains below, sequenced in a study of cytomegalovirus exposure and HLA in healthy donors. The method was immunoSEQ multiplex PCR; TCRdb's version includes in-frame clones alone and lacks a portion of them. This sample has 80,000 to 100,000 clones; about 83% occur once, and the top ten carry roughly 3.9%. The sequenced sample was PBMCs. The source is a woman aged 30 to 39 in good health and CMV-seronegative.

V is TRBV28 and J is TRBJ1-1; 9 bases map to TRBD1. The CDR3 has 17 residues. Unmatched junction bases numbered 15, after V lost 2 bases and J lost 8 bases. CDR1 and CDR2 from the germline V gene are MDHEN and SYDVKM. The CDR3: CASSLPSNRQGVQEAFF. CDR3 DNA: TGTGCCAGCAGTTTACCCAGTAATCGACAGGGGGTCCAGGAAGCTTTCTTT.

Only one count was recorded for this clone. The chain combines TRBV28 with TRBJ2-1; 10 positions match TRBD1. This CDR3 contains 14 residues. The V gene's germline CDR1 is MDHEN and CDR2 SYDVKM. Unmatched junction bases numbered 6, after V lost 5 bases and J lost 8 bases. CDR3 in amino acids: CASSPRTGGDEQFF. In DNA, the CDR3 is TGTGCCAGCAGTCCGAGGACAGGGGGAGATGAGCAGTTCTTC.

This sequence joins TRBV5-1 and TRBJ2-7; 7 bases match TRBD1. V dropped 7 bases and J dropped 3; count of bases not matched to a gene: 4. This CDR3 is 12 amino acids long. The germline V gene has CDR1 SGHRS and CDR2 YFSETQ. DNA of the CDR3: TGCGCCAGCCGACAGGGCAGCTACGAGCAGTACTTC. Translated, it gives CASRQGSYEQYF.

V gene TRBV7-3 combines with J gene TRBJ1-6; 7 nucleotides agree with TRBD1. Germline V gene sequence: CDR1 SGHTA, CDR2 FQGTGA. This CDR3 contains 18 residues. The V gene end was trimmed by 4 bases and the J gene end by 0 bases; junction bases not matched to a gene: 9. The CDR3 sequence: CASSSRGPGSSYNSPLHF. The CDR3 nucleotides are TGTGCCAGCAGCTCAAGGGGGCCAGGGAGCTCCTATAATTCACCCCTCCACTTT.

The chain recombines TRBV6-1 with TRBJ2-4, with a tentative D call TRBD1 (6 bases). The CDR3 has 16 residues. Germline CDR1 MNHNS, CDR2 SASEGT. V was trimmed by 4 bases and J by 2 bases, leaving 15 bases between them. The CDR3, as DNA: TGTGCCAGCAGTGCGACAACAGGGTATACCAAAAACATTCAGTACTTC. Protein product: CASSATTGYTKNIQYF.

The chain uses TRBV6-5 and TRBJ1-5, with D maybe TRBD1 (5 bases). V was shortened by 6 bases and J by 5 bases, with 11 bases between the two germline ends. This CDR3 is 13 amino acids long. The V gene's germline CDR1 is MNHEY and CDR2 SVGAGI. This chain's CDR3 is CASSNGGDQPQHF. The CDR3 region has the DNA TGTGCCAGCAGCAACGGAGGGGATCAGCCCCAGCATTTT.

The V gene is TRBV27, the J gene TRBJ2-2, with 8 nucleotides matching TRBD1. CDR1 and CDR2 (germline): MNHEY, SMNVEV (reference sequence). The J segment lost 0 bases and the V segment lost 3 bases, leaving 9 bases of the junction unmatched. The CDR3 runs to 18 residues. The DNA for the CDR3 is TGTGCCAGCAGTTTTGGACAGGGTACCCGCGCGAACACCGGGGAGCTGTTTTTT. Translated: CASSFGQGTRANTGELFF.

In its sample, this clone was seen once. The chain has TRBV9 and TRBJ1-3; no reliable D call. V was clipped by 6 bases and J by 0 bases, with 13 bases between them. CDR3 length: 15 residues. Germline CDR1 SGDLS, CDR2 YYNGEE. CDR3 amino acids: CASTSGGVSGNTIYF. CDR3 coding DNA: TGTGCCAGCACCTCGGGAGGCGTCTCTGGAAACACCATATATTTT.

This clone was counted many times. The rearrangement links TRBV6-5 to TRBJ2-5, with D perhaps TRBD2 (5 bases). This CDR3 is built from 15 residues. The germline V and J ends were trimmed by 5 bases and 5 bases, with 18 bases remaining between them. In germline, CDR1 is MNHEY, CDR2 SVGAGI. The CDR3 region is CASSPSTSYGETQYF. Here the CDR3 DNA reads TGTGCCAGCAGTCCTAGCACCTCTTACGGGGAGACCCAGTACTTC.

This chain links TRBV5-1 with TRBJ2-3; possible D gene TRBD1, 5 bases. Germline V gives CDR1 SGHRS, CDR2 YFSETQ. The CDR3 is made up of 15 amino acids. The V and J ends lost 1 base and 5 bases respectively, with 14 bases between them. CDR3 sequence: CASSLNGAGRDTQYF. The CDR3 DNA reads as TGCGCCAGCAGCTTGAATGGGGCCGGTAGAGATACGCAGTATTTT.

The chain recombines TRBV5-1 with TRBJ1-1; 11 nucleotides line up with TRBD1. This CDR3 is 18 amino acids long. With V trimmed by 4 bases and J by 3 bases, 14 bases remained unmatched. Germline CDR1 and CDR2: SGHRS and YFSETQ. The CDR3 DNA reads TGCGCCAGCAGCAAGGACCAAAGGACAGGGGGCGAAGACACTGAAGCTTTCTTT. It is translated as CASSKDQRTGGEDTEAFF. Full variable domain (missing parts from reference TRBV5-1 and TRBJ1-1): KAGVTQTPRYLIKTRGQQVTLSCSPISGHRSVSWYQQTPGQGLQFLFEYFSETQRNKGNFPGRFSGRQFSNSRSEMNVSTLELGDSALYLCASSKDQRTGGEDTEAFFGQGTRLTVV.